This passage covers 19 T cell receptor beta chains from one sample sequenced in a study of blood T cell repertoires in COVID-19 (TCRdb year 2020). The library was built by means of the immunoSEQ multiplex PCR assay. The table was pulled from immuneACCESS by TCRdb, which kept in-frame rearrangements only. Such tables lose some clones; where checked, under half of the loss comes from unresolved V genes, and the rest has no known cause. The table for this sample lists about 260,000 clones; about nine tenths of them were counted only once. The ten largest clones add up to around 1% of the sample. Sequences were obtained from PBMCs or T cells enriched from blood (not recorded which). The receptor source for this set is a man aged 50 or older who had been exposed to COVID-19.

The J gene is TRBJ2-3, the V gene TRBV5-1; TRBD1 matches 8 bases. The germline V gene encodes CDR1 SGHRS and CDR2 YFSETQ. The J segment lost 2 bases and the V segment lost 0 bases, leaving 2 bases of the junction unmatched. The CDR3 consists of 15 residues. The DNA for the CDR3 is TGCGCCAGCAGCTTGGTGACAGGGGACACAGATACGCAGTATTTT. Protein product: CASSLVTGDTDTQYF.

This clone was seen a handful of times. The chain uses TRBV7-9 and TRBJ1-1, with D unclear. V lost 6 bases to trimming and J lost 3 bases, with 8 bases between them. The CDR3 length is 12 residues. CDR1 and CDR2 from the germline V gene are SEHNR and FQNEAQ (reference sequence). In DNA form, the CDR3 reads TGTGCCAGCAGAGGGAGGGACACTGAAGCTTTCTTT. Translating gives CASRGRDTEAFF.

CDR3 bases: TGTGCCAGCAGTTTTCCAGCGACCTACGAGCAGTACTTC. This sequence encodes CASSFPATYEQYF. This chain links TRBV28 with TRBJ2-7; D remains ambiguous. The V gene lost 3 bases and the J gene lost 2 bases, with 8 bases spanning the gap. The germline CDR1 and CDR2 sequences are MDHEN and SYDVKM. The CDR3 is made up of 13 amino acids.

The rearrangement links TRBV3-1 (or the pseudogene TRBV3-2) to TRBJ1-4; maybe TRBD1 (5 bases). V lost 2 bases and J 7 bases, leaving 11 bases between the germline ends. The CDR3 loop spans 14 amino acids. Per the germline V gene, CDR1 is LGHDT and CDR2 is YNNKEL (reference sequence). CDR3 region: CASSQRGGSEKLFF. In nucleotides, the CDR3 is TGTGCCAGCAGCCAACGGGGGGGGAGTGAAAAACTGTTTTTT.

This clone was picked up one time. This chain connects TRBV18 to TRBJ1-1; 8 bases match TRBD1. V was clipped by 5 bases and J by 1 base; unmatched bases: 12. The CDR3 covers 17 residues. Germline V gene lookup returns CDR1 KGHSH and CDR2 LQKENI. The CDR3 DNA is TGTGCCAGCTCATCTCAATTGAAAGGGACAGGGAACACTGAAGCTTTCTTT. Translated: CASSSQLKGTGNTEAFF.

The rearrangement uses TRBV5-1 and TRBJ1-1; possibly TRBD1 for D (5 bases). The germline V and J ends were trimmed by 7 bases and 3 bases, with 13 bases remaining between them. The CDR3 is 13 amino acids. Per the germline V gene, CDR1 is SGHRS and CDR2 is YFSETQ. CDR3 region: CASAFGGYTEAFF. The CDR3 DNA reads as TGCGCCAGCGCCTTCGGGGGGTACACTGAAGCTTTCTTT.

This rearrangement joins TRBV18 to TRBJ1-5; 7 bases map to TRBD1. V was clipped by 2 bases and J by 4 bases; unmatched bases: 5. Germline CDR1 KGHSH, CDR2 LQKENI. CDR3 length: 15 amino acids. The CDR3 DNA follows: TGTGCCAGCTCACCAATGACAGGGTTGAATCAGCCCCAGCATTTT. This gives the protein CASSPMTGLNQPQHF.

The chain couples TRBV15 to TRBJ2-7; D is uncertain. The germline CDR1 and CDR2 sequences are LNHNV and YYDKDF (reference sequence). The CDR3 sequence is 13 residues long. The ends were cut back, 0 bases at V and 2 bases at J, with 5 bases in the middle. The CDR3: CATSRDKTYEQYV. CDR3 DNA: TGTGCCACCAGCAGAGATAAAACCTACGAGCAGTACGTC.

The sample holds a few counts of this clone. The chain joins TRBV2 to TRBJ2-1; TRBD2 agrees at 8 bases. CDR1 is SNHLY, CDR2 FYNNEI, per germline. This CDR3 contains 14 residues. The junction had 4 bases not matched to a gene; V was cut back by 6 bases and J by 3 bases. This CDR3 reads CASRSGGVYNEQFF. CDR3 in DNA: TGTGCCAGCAGAAGCGGGGGAGTCTACAATGAGCAGTTCTTC. The full variable domain, in which reference TRBV2 and TRBJ2-1 provide the parts outside the CDR3, is EPEVTQTPSHQVTQMGQEVILRCVPISNHLYFYWYRQILGQKVEFLVSFYNNEISEKSEIFDDQFSVERPDGSNFTLKIRSTKLEDSAMYFCASRSGGVYNEQFFGPGTRLTVL.

The chain carries TRBV27 and TRBJ2-7; D remains unclear. Looked up from germline, CDR1 is MNHEY and CDR2 is SMNVEV (reference sequence). CDR3 size: 14 residues. Trimming cost V 5 bases and J 2 bases, with 13 bases left between them. CDR3 loop: CASSTLTTTYEQYF. The CDR3 region has the DNA TGTGCCAGCAGTACTCTGACAACGACCTACGAGCAGTACTTC.

About this clone: Other nucleotide sequences in the sample specify the same CDR3. This chain links TRBV3-1 (or the pseudogene TRBV3-2) with TRBJ1-5; D unclear. This CDR3 contains 14 residues. Germline CDR1 reads LGHDT; CDR2 reads YNNKEL (reference sequence). The V end lost 4 bases, the J end lost 2 bases, and 9 bases lay between the germline ends. In DNA form, the CDR3 reads TGTGCCAGCAGCCTCTCCGGGGGCAATCAGCCCCAGCATTTT. Protein sequence: CASSLSGGNQPQHF.

This clone was seen just once. CDR3 sequence: CASSLGEGIGGQPQHF. DNA of the CDR3: TGTGCCAGCAGCTTAGGGGAGGGAATCGGGGGTCAGCCCCAGCATTTT. The V call is TRBV7-8, the J call TRBJ1-5, with D possibly matching TRBD1 (5 bases). Germline V gives CDR1 SGHVS, CDR2 FQNEAQ. The length of the CDR3 is 16 residues. The V gene lost 1 base and the J gene lost 6 bases, with 16 bases spanning the gap.

This CDR3 reads CASRTPRAKTYEQYF. The CDR3 region has the DNA TGTGCCAGCAGGACCCCCAGGGCAAAGACCTACGAGCAGTACTTC. The chain joins TRBV6-5 to TRBJ2-7; a possible D gene is TRBD1 (5 bases). V was shortened by 6 bases and J by 2 bases, with 17 bases between the two germline ends. Germline loops: CDR1 MNHEY, CDR2 SVGAGI. This CDR3 spans 15 amino acids.

In DNA, the CDR3 is TGTGCCAGCAGCAGGGAGGGGTTGTATGGCTACACCTTC. This translates into CASSREGLYGYTF. The J gene is TRBJ1-2, the V gene TRBV9; D might be TRBD1 (5 bases). V was trimmed by 4 bases and J by 5 bases, leaving 12 bases between them. This CDR3 is built from 13 residues. From germline, CDR1 is SGDLS and CDR2 YYNGEE.

The chain combines TRBV28 with TRBJ1-4, with 8 bases aligning to TRBD1. V lost 6 bases and J lost 7; bases outside the gene matches: 4. The CDR3 length is 13 residues. The germline V gene has CDR1 MDHEN and CDR2 SYDVKM. The CDR3 nucleotides are TGTGCCAGCAGCACCAGGGGGCCTGAAAAACTGTTTTTT. Residues: CASSTRGPEKLFF.

The chain is built from TRBV9 and TRBJ1-6; D perhaps matches TRBD1 (6 bases). V lost 4 bases and J 5 bases, leaving 13 bases between the germline ends. The germline CDR1 and CDR2 sequences are SGDLS and YYNGEE. CDR3 length: 15 amino acids. CDR3: CASSYGTLNNSPLHF. The DNA for the CDR3 is TGTGCCAGCAGCTACGGGACACTTAATAATTCACCCCTCCACTTT.

This chain links TRBV28 with TRBJ2-7; a possible D gene is TRBD2 (7 bases). Trimming removed 7 bases from V and 7 bases from J, with 17 bases in between. The CDR3 runs to 13 residues. Per the germline V gene, CDR1 is MDHEN and CDR2 is SYDVKM. CDR3 in amino acids: CASNGEGRGEQYV. CDR3 DNA sequence: TGTGCCAGCAACGGGGAGGGAAGGGGGGAGCAGTACGTC.

For this clone: An end of the junction does not agree with germline; a read error may underlie this. The CDR3 spells CASISRGQGKDLQSPLHF. CDR3 coding DNA: TGTGCTAGCATCTCTAGGGGACAGGGTAAGGATCTCCAATCACCCCTCCACTTT. The chain couples TRBV7-7 to TRBJ1-6; 9 bases are a match to TRBD1. In germline, CDR1 is SSHAT, CDR2 FNYEAQ (reference sequence). This CDR3 region has 18 residues. Full variable domain (missing parts from reference TRBV7-7 and TRBJ1-6): GAGVSQSPRYKVTKRGQDVTLRCDPISSHATLYWYQQALGQGPEFLTYFNYEAQPDKSGLPSDRFSAERPEGSISTLTIQRTEQRDSAMYRCASISRGQGKDLQSPLHFGNGTRLTVT.

This chain joins TRBV18 and TRBJ2-7; weak D call: TRBD2 (6 bases). Between the trimmed V and J ends, which lost 6 bases and 1 base, there was a span of 13 bases. The CDR3 length is 14 residues. Germline CDR1 and CDR2: KGHSH and LQKENI. CDR3 DNA sequence: TGTGCCAGCTCTTGGGACTCCCTTTCCTACGAGCAGTACTTC. Translating it yields CASSWDSLSYEQYF.